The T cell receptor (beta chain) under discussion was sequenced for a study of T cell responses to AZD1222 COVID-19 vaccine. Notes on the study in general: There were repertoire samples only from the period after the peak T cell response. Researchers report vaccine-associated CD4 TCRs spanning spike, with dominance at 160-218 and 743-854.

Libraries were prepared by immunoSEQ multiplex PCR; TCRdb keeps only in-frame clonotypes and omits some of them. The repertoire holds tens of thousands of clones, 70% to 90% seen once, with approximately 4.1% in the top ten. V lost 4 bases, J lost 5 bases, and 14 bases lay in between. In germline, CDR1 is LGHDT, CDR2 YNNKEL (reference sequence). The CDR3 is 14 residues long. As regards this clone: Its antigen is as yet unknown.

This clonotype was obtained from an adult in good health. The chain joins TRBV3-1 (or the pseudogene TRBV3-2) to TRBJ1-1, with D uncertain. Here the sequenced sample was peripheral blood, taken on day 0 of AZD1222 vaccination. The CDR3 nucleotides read TGTGCCAGCAGCCGTCCGGTCGAAGGGACTGAAGCTTTCTTT. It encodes CASSRPVEGTEAFF.